This T cell receptor (beta chain) was obtained from a study of T cells in Graves' hyperthyroidism and ophthalmopathy. As for the study in general: The authors collected peripheral blood at initial diagnosis, before any treatment.

The CDR3 regions of TCR beta were amplified from RNA transcripts. Carried out on the TCR CDR3, a first-round RT-PCR used the HTBI primer set. TCRdb analysed the multiplex PCR reads with MiXCR anew, one entry per CDR3 protein. The table shows some 500,000 distinct CDR3 sequences, with under 15% occurring only once. Pregnant or lactating patients were excluded, as were those with uncontrolled infection or other autoimmune disease. Points from the study as a whole: Most thyroid clonotypes with frequency above 0.001 were detected in blood.

The CDR3 runs 14 residues. CDR1 and CDR2 (germline): SQVTM, ANQGSEA. V was cut by 6 bases and J by 4 bases, with 17 bases left in between. Points on this clonotype: Its antigen is not identified.

What was sequenced was blood. This chain joins TRBV29-1 and TRBJ2-3; weak D call: TRBD1 (6 bases). The clonotype comes from a woman between 18 and 30 years old with Graves' hyperthyroidism. The CDR3 nucleotides are TGCAGCGTCAGGGACACCACGGGCCCAGATACGCAGTATTTT. Amino acid sequence: CSVRDTTGPDTQYF.